A selection of T cell receptor beta chains follows, all from one sample in a study of spatial heterogeneity in lung cancer. TCRdb analysed the 5' RACE reads with MiXCR anew, one entry per CDR3 protein. This table has some 120,000 distinct CDR3 sequences, over 9% appearing once. The source material was PBMCs, sampled at follow-up. The receptors shown here come from a male donor with early-stage non-small cell lung cancer. The CDR3 runs from the conserved cysteine through the conserved F or W. D genes are given only for firm matches. Expanded clones are given a class, and other clones once, few, many or no size at all.

D gene	V gene	clone size	J gene	CDR3 DNA	CDR3 protein
NA	TRBV4-1	NA	TRBJ1-2	TGCGCCAGCAGCCATTTCCCAGGGAGGAGGGATAACTATGGCTACACCTTC	CASSHFPGRRDNYGYTF
TRBD2	TRBV15	NA	TRBJ2-7	TGTGCCACCAGCGCCCCCGGGACTAGGGTCTACGAGCAGTACTTC	CATSAPGTRVYEQYF
NA	TRBV28	few	TRBJ1-5	TGTGCCAGCAGTTTACCTGGACGGAGTTACAATCAGCCCCAGCATTTT	CASSLPGRSYNQPQHF
NA	TRBV4-3	once	TRBJ1-1	TGCGCCAGCAGCCAAGTTGGGGACGTAAGGCCTCAAGCTTTCTTT	CASSQVGDVRPQAFF
TRBD1	TRBV11-2	NA	TRBJ2-7	TGTGCCAGCAGCACAATAAGAAGGACAGGGGAATCCCCCTACGAGCAGTACTTC	CASSTIRRTGESPYEQYF
TRBD2	TRBV5-4	NA	TRBJ2-3	TGTGCCAGCAGCCGGAGCGGGGGGGGCACAGATACGCAGTATTTT	CASSRSGGGTDTQYF
TRBD1	TRBV9	few	TRBJ1-6	TGTGCCAGCAGCGGACGACAGGGAAAAGTAACTTCACCCCTCCACTTT	CASSGRQGKVTSPLHF
TRBD1	TRBV11-2	NA	TRBJ2-7	TGTGCCAGCAGCTGGCCGGGACAGGGGGCATACGAGCAGTACTTC	CASSWPGQGAYEQYF
NA	TRBV7-6	many	TRBJ1-3	TGTGCCAGCAGCTTAGGAGGAAACACCATATATTTT	CASSLGGNTIYF
NA	TRBV19	few	TRBJ2-3	TGTGCCAGTAGTGTCGGACTGAATACGCAGTATTTT	CASSVGLNTQYF
NA	TRBV12-3/TRBV12-4	many	TRBJ2-7	TGTGCCAGCAGTTGGTCGGGGAGCTCCTACGAGCAGTACTTC	CASSWSGSSYEQYF
NA	TRBV20-1	few	TRBJ1-6	TGCAGTGCTAGAGGGGCCGGCCCACCCCTCCACTTT	CSARGAGPPLHF
NA	TRBV6-5	NA	TRBJ2-7	TGTGCCAACAGCCCCGGAGGGGTGCAGTACTTC	CANSPGGVQYF
NA	TRBV5-1	NA	TRBJ2-7	TGCGCCAGCAGCTTGACAGGGTCCCCCTACGAGCAGTACTTC	CASSLTGSPYEQYF
TRBD1	TRBV6-5	few	TRBJ2-7	TGTGCCAGCAGTTGGGGACAGCCCACCTACGAGCAGTACTTC	CASSWGQPTYEQYF
TRBD1	TRBV27	many	TRBJ1-3	TGTGCCAGCAGATTACAGGGGACCGGAAACACCATATATTTT	CASRLQGTGNTIYF
TRBD1	TRBV4-3	few	TRBJ2-7	TGCGCCAGCAGCCAAGTTACAGGGGGCGTCGGGCAGTACTTC	CASSQVTGGVGQYF
TRBD2	TRBV4-1	NA	TRBJ2-3	TGCGCCAGCAGCCTCCGACTAGCGGGGACCGATACGCAGTATTTT	CASSLRLAGTDTQYF
NA	TRBV5-1	NA	TRBJ1-5	TGCGCCAGCAGCTATTGGGGAGGACGGGGACAGCCCCAGCATTTT	CASSYWGGRGQPQHF
NA	TRBV28	many	TRBJ1-5	TGTGCCAGCACCGAGGCGGGGAGGAGCAATCAGCCCCAGCATTTT	CASTEAGRSNQPQHF
TRBD2	TRBV6-6	few	TRBJ2-7	TGTGCCAGCAGTGATAGCGGGGGGGCCGTCGAAGACGAGCAGTACTTC	CASSDSGGAVEDEQYF
NA	TRBV27	many	TRBJ1-5	TGTGCCAGCAGTTTATGGGGAGGCAATCAGCCCCAGCATTTT	CASSLWGGNQPQHF
NA	TRBV29-1	NA	TRBJ1-1	TGCAGCGTTGAATGGAACACTGAAGCTTTCTTT	CSVEWNTEAFF
NA	TRBV12-3/TRBV12-4	NA	TRBJ2-5	TGTGCCAGCAGTTTAGCCGCCCTAACTCAAGAGACCCAGTACTTC	CASSLAALTQETQYF
TRBD2	TRBV20-1	NA	TRBJ2-5	TGCAGTGCACTTAGTATTAGCGGGGGGGCCGGAGAGACCCAGTACTTC	CSALSISGGAGETQYF
NA	TRBV28	few	TRBJ2-7	TGTGCCAGCAGTTTACCAGGCCGTTCTAGCGAGCAGTACTTC	CASSLPGRSSEQYF
TRBD1	TRBV7-2	NA	TRBJ1-6	TGTGCCAGCAGCCCAGACAGGGGATATTCACCCCTCCACTTT	CASSPDRGYSPLHF
NA	TRBV24-1	many	TRBJ1-2	TGTGCCACCAGTGGTCTGGGACGGAACTATGGCTACACCTTC	CATSGLGRNYGYTF
TRBD1	TRBV7-2	many	TRBJ2-5	TGTGCCAGCAGCCGGCGGACAGGAGAGACCCAGTACTTC	CASSRRTGETQYF
NA	TRBV12-3/TRBV12-4	NA	TRBJ1-2	TGTGCCAGCAGTCCGACGGGGGGATCCAGCTATGGCTACACCTTC	CASSPTGGSSYGYTF
NA	TRBV6-1	NA	TRBJ2-7	TGTGCCAGCGCGATTAGCTCCTACGAGCAGTACTTC	CASAISSYEQYF
TRBD1	TRBV7-3	many	TRBJ1-3	TGTGCCAGCAGCTTAGGCCCGACAGGGTCCACTGGAAACACCATATATTTT	CASSLGPTGSTGNTIYF
NA	TRBV6-2/TRBV6-3	NA	TRBJ1-5	TGTGCCAGCAGTTATGGGTGGGAATCCGGATTGGATGGCAATCAGCCCCAGCATTTT	CASSYGWESGLDGNQPQHF
TRBD1	TRBV10-3	many	TRBJ2-7	TGTGCCATCAGTGAAGGGACAGGGGCCTCCTACGAGCAGTACTTC	CAISEGTGASYEQYF
NA	TRBV20-1	many	TRBJ2-7	TGCAGTACCCCGTGGGCAGGGGGGACCTACGAGCAGTACTTC	CSTPWAGGTYEQYF
NA	TRBV27	many	TRBJ2-1	TGTGCCAGCAGTCCGAGGATCCCCAATGAGCAGTTCTTC	CASSPRIPNEQFF
NA	TRBV4-1	NA	TRBJ2-5	TGCGCCAGCAGCCCCGCCTCAGAAGAGACCCAGTACTTC	CASSPASEETQYF
TRBD1	TRBV10-3	NA	TRBJ1-2	TGTGCCATCAGTGATACAGGGGGGGCAAGCGGCTACACCTTC	CAISDTGGASGYTF
TRBD2	TRBV10-2	NA	TRBJ2-3	TGCGCCACCAGGTCGTTAGCGGGTAGCGGGGATACGCAGTATTTT	CATRSLAGSGDTQYF
NA	TRBV12-3/TRBV12-4	NA	TRBJ1-1	TGTGCCAGCAGTACCCCCGAGAGGGGGGGGAACACTGAAGCTTTCTTT	CASSTPERGGNTEAFF
NA	TRBV4-2	many	TRBJ2-7	TGTGCCAGCAGCCAAGATAGCCTATTGGGCTACGAGCAGTACTTC	CASSQDSLLGYEQYF
TRBD2	TRBV27	many	TRBJ2-3	TGTGCCAGCAGTCCTCACAAGACTAGCGGTAGCACAGATACGCAGTATTTT	CASSPHKTSGSTDTQYF
NA	TRBV10-3	many	TRBJ2-7	TGTGCCATCAGTGAGGGCTACGAGCAGTACTTC	CAISEGYEQYF
TRBD1	TRBV20-1	few	TRBJ1-6	TGCAGTGCTAGAGTTGGGACAGGGGGGACCCCCCTCCACTTT	CSARVGTGGTPLHF
NA	TRBV5-1	many	TRBJ2-5	TGCGCCAGCAGCTTCGGACAACTTCAAGAGACCCAGTACTTC	CASSFGQLQETQYF
NA	TRBV7-9	few	TRBJ2-7	TGTGCCAGCAGCTTATTACCCCCGGAGCAGTACTTC	CASSLLPPEQYF
NA	TRBV4-1	few	TRBJ2-1	TGCGCCAGCAGCCCCTTCGGAGGTAATGAGCAGTTCTTC	CASSPFGGNEQFF
TRBD1	TRBV10-3	many	TRBJ1-1	TGTGCCATCAGAGACAGGGGGTGGGGTGACACTGAAGCTTTCTTT	CAIRDRGWGDTEAFF
NA	TRBV20-1	many	TRBJ1-5	TGCAGTGCTAGAGATCCGGCGGCAGGAAGGACGGATAGCAATCAGCCCCAGCATTTT	CSARDPAAGRTDSNQPQHF
NA	TRBV5-1	many	TRBJ2-1	TGCGCCAGCAGTTACGTGACGACGGGCTGGGGGCAAGCGAATGAGCAGTTCTTC	CASSYVTTGWGQANEQFF
TRBD1	TRBV9	few	TRBJ2-7	TGTGCCAGCAGCACCGGGACAGGCCCTCTCGAGCAGTACTTC	CASSTGTGPLEQYF
NA	TRBV28	few	TRBJ2-2	TGTGCCGGACTTTTGGGACTCACCGGGGAGCTGTTTTTT	CAGLLGLTGELFF
NA	TRBV5-1	NA	TRBJ1-4	TGCGCCAGCAGCTTGGAGGGCGACGGTGCAACTAATGAAAAACTGTTTTTT	CASSLEGDGATNEKLFF
NA	TRBV9	NA	TRBJ2-2	TGTGCCAGCAGCGTAGGGACAAGGGGTTTCACCGGGGAGCTGTTTTTT	CASSVGTRGFTGELFF
TRBD1	TRBV28	NA	TRBJ1-1	TGTGCCAGCAGTCACAGGGGTAAGGGTCTAACTGAAGCTTTCTTT	CASSHRGKGLTEAFF
NA	TRBV29-1	few	TRBJ1-5	TGCAGCGTAGGGGAGGTAGTTGGCGGTCAGCCCCAGCATTTT	CSVGEVVGGQPQHF
NA	TRBV24-1	many	TRBJ2-6	TGTGCCACCAGTCCATCGCCCGGGGGAACTGGGGCCAACGTCCTGACTTTC	CATSPSPGGTGANVLTF
TRBD1	TRBV10-3	many	TRBJ2-7	TGTGCCATCAGTGAGTCTGAGGGGGCACCCTACGAGCAGTACTTC	CAISESEGAPYEQYF
NA	TRBV7-2	few	TRBJ1-5	TGTGCCAGCAGCTTAGGAGCGACAGTTAATCAGCCCCAGCATTTT	CASSLGATVNQPQHF